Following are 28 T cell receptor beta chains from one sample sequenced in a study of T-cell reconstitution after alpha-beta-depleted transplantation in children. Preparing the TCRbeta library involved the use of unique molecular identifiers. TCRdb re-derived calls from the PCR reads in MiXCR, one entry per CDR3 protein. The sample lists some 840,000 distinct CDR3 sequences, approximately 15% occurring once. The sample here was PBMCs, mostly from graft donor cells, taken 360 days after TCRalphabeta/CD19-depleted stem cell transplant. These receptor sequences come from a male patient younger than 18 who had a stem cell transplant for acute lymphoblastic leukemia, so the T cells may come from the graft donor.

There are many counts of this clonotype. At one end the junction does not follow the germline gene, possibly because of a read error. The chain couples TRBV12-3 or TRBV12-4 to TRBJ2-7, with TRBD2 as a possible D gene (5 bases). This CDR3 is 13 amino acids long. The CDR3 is CASSFGSSYEQYF. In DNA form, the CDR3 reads TGCGCCAGCAGCTTTGGGAGCTCCTACGAGCAGTACTTC.

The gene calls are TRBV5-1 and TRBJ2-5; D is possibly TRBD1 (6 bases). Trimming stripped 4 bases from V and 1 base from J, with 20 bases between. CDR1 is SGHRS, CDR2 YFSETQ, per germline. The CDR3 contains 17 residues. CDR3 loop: CASSQIETGFPQETQYF. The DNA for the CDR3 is TGCGCCAGCAGCCAAATAGAGACAGGTTTCCCCCAAGAGACCCAGTACTTC. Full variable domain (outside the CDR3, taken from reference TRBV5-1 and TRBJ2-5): KAGVTQTPRYLIKTRGQQVTLSCSPISGHRSVSWYQQTPGQGLQFLFEYFSETQRNKGNFPGRFSGRQFSNSRSEMNVSTLELGDSALYLCASSQIETGFPQETQYFGPGTRLLVL.

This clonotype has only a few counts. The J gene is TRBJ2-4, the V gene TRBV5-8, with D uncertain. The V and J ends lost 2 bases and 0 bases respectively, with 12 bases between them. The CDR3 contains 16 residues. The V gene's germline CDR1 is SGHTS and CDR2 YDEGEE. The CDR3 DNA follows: TGTGCCAGCAGCTTTCTCGTTGAACTAGCCAAAAACATTCAGTACTTC. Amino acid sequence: CASSFLVELAKNIQYF.

The CDR3 nucleotides read TGCAGCGTTGAAGCATCCGGGGGGACCTACGAGCAGTACTTC. Translated, it gives CSVEASGGTYEQYF. The chain uses TRBV29-1 and TRBJ2-7; 7 bases map to TRBD2. The CDR3 contains 14 residues. Germline V gene lookup returns CDR1 SQVTM and CDR2 ANQGSEA. With 1 base clipped from V and 2 bases from J, the junction kept 5 bases outside the gene matches.

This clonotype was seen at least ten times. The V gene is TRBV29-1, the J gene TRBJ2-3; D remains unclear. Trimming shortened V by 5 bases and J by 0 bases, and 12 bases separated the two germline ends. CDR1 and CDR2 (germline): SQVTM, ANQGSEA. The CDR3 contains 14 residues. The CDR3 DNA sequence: TGCAGCGTTTCTACGGACGCTAGCACAGATACGCAGTATTTT. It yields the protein CSVSTDASTDTQYF.

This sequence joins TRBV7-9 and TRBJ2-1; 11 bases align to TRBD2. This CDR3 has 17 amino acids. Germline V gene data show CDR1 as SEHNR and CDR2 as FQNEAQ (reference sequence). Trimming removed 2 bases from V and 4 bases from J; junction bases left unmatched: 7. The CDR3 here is CASSLRTSGRRYNEQFF. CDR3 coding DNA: TGTGCCAGCAGCTTACGTACTAGCGGGAGAAGGTACAATGAGCAGTTCTTC.

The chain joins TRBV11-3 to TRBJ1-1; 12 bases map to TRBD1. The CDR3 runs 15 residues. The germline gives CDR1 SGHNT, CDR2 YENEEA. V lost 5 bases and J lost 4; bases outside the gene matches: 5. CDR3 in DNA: TGTGCCAGCAGCGCGGGGACAGGGGGCTCCACTGAAGCTTTCTTT. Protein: CASSAGTGGSTEAFF.

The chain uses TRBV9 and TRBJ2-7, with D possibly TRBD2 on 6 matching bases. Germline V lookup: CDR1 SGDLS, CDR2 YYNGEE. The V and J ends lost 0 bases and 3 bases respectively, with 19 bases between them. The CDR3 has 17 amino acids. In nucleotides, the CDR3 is TGTGCCAGCAGCGTAGAATTTCGGCGGGAAAGGAGCTACGAGCAGTACTTC. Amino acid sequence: CASSVEFRRERSYEQYF. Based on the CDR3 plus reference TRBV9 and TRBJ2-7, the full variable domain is DSGVTQTPKHLITATGQRVTLRCSPRSGDLSVYWYQQSLDQGLQFLIQYYNGEERAKGNILERFSAQQFPDLHSELNLSSLELGDSALYFCASSVEFRRERSYEQYFGPGTRLTVT.

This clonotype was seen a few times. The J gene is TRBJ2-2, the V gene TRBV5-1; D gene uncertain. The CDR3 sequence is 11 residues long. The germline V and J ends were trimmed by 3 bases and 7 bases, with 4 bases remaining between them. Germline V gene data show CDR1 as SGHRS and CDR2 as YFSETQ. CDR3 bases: TGCGCCAGCAGCTGGCTCGGGGAGCTGTTTTTT. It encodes CASSWLGELFF.

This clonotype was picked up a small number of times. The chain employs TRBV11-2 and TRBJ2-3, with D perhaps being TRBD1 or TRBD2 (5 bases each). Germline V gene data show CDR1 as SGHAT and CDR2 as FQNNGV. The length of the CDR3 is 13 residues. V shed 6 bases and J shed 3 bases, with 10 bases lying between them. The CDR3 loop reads CASRGPPTDTQYF. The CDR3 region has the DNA TGTGCCAGCAGGGGACCACCTACAGATACGCAGTATTTT. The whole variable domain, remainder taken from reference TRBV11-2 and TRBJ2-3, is EAGVAQSPRYKIIEKRQSVAFWCNPISGHATLYWYQQILGQGPKLLIQFQNNGVVDDSQLPKDRFSAERLKGVDSTLKIQPAKLEDSAVYLCASRGPPTDTQYFGPGTRLTVL.

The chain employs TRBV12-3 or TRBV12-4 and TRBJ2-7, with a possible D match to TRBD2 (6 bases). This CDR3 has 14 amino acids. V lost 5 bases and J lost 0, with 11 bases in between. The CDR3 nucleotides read TGTGCCAGCAGTGGGGAGCGGGCCTCCTACGAGCAGTACTTC. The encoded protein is CASSGERASYEQYF.

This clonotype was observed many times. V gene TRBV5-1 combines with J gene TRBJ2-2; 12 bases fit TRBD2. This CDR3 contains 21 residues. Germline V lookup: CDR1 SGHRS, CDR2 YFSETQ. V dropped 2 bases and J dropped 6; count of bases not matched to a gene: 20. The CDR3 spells CASSFSPTSGSFMVFAGELFF. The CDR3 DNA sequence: TGCGCCAGCAGCTTTTCACCGACTAGCGGGAGTTTTATGGTCTTCGCCGGGGAGCTGTTTTTT.

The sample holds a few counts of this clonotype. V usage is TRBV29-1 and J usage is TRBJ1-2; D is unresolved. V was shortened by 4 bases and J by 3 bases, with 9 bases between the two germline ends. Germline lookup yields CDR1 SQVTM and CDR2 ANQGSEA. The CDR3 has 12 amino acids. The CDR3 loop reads CSVGVRDYGYTF. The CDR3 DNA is TGCAGCGTTGGAGTAAGGGACTATGGCTACACCTTC.

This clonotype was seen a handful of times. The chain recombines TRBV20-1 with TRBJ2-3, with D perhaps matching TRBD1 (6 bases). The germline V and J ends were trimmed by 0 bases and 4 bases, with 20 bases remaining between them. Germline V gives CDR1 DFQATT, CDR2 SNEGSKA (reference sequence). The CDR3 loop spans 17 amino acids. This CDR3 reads CSARDNGGRLFADTQYF. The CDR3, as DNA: TGCAGTGCTAGAGATAATGGGGGCAGGTTGTTTGCAGATACGCAGTATTTT.

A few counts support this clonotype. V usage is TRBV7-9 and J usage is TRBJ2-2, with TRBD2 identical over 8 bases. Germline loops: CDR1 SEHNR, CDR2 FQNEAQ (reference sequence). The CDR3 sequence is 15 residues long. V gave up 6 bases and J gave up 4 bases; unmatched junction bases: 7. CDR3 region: CASRNGLAFTGELFF. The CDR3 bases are TGTGCCAGCAGAAACGGACTAGCTTTCACCGGGGAGCTGTTTTTT.

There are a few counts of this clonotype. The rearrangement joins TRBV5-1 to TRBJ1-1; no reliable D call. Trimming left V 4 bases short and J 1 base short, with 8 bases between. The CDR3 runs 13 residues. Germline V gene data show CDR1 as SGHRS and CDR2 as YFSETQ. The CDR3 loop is CASSRASNTEAFF. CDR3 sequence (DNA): TGCGCCAGCAGCCGGGCTTCGAACACTGAAGCTTTCTTT.

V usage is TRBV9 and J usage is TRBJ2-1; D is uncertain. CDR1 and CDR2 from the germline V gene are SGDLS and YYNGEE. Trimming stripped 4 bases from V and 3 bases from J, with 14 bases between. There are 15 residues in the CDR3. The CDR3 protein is CASSMSWQGYNEQFF. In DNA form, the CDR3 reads TGTGCCAGCAGCATGAGCTGGCAAGGCTACAATGAGCAGTTCTTC.

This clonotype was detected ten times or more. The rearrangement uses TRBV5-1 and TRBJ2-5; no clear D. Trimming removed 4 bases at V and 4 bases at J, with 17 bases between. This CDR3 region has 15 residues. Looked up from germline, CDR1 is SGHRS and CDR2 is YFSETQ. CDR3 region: CASSPSPHGRETQYF. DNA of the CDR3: TGCGCCAGCAGCCCTAGTCCTCATGGACGAGAGACCCAGTACTTC. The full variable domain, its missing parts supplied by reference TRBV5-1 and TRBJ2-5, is KAGVTQTPRYLIKTRGQQVTLSCSPISGHRSVSWYQQTPGQGLQFLFEYFSETQRNKGNFPGRFSGRQFSNSRSEMNVSTLELGDSALYLCASSPSPHGRETQYFGPGTRLLVL.

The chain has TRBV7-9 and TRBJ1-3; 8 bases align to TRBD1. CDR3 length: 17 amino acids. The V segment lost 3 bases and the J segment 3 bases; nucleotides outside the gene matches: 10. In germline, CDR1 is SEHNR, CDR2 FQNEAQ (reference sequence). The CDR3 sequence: CASSLYQQGVYGNTIYF. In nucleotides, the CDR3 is TGTGCCAGCAGCTTGTACCAACAGGGGGTGTATGGAAACACCATATATTTT.

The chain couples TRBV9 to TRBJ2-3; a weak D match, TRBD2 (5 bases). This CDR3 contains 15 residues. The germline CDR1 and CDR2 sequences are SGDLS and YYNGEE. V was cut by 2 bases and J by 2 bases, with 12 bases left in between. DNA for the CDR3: TGTGCCAGCAGCGTGTCCCCGCGGGTCACAGATACGCAGTATTTT. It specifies CASSVSPRVTDTQYF.

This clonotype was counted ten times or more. The CDR3 nucleotides are TGCGCCAGCAGCTATCCCGGGACTAGCGGTTCTTTCACAGATACGCAGTATTTT. Translation: CASSYPGTSGSFTDTQYF. The genes are TRBV5-1 and TRBJ2-3; TRBD2 matches 11 bases. Germline V gene data show CDR1 as SGHRS and CDR2 as YFSETQ. CDR3 length: 18 residues. J was trimmed by 2 bases and V by 3 bases; bases with no gene match: 11.

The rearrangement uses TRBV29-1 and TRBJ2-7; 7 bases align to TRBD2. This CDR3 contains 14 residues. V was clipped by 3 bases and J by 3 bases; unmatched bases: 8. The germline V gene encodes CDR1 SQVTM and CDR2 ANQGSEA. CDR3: CSVEGGRDNYEQYF. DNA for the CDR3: TGCAGCGTTGAGGGTGGGAGGGATAACTACGAGCAGTACTTC.

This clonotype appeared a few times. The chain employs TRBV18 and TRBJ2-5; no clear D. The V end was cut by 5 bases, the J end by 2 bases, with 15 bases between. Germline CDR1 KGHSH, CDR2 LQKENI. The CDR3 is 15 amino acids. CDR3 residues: CASSTSQVVQETQYF. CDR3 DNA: TGTGCCAGCTCAACCTCCCAAGTGGTGCAAGAGACCCAGTACTTC.

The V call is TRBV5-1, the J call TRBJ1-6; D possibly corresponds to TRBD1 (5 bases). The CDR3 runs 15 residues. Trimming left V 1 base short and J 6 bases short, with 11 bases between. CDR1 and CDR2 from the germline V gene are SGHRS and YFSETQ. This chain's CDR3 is CASSLWGTGNSPLHF. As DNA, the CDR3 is TGCGCCAGCAGCTTGTGGGGGACCGGTAATTCACCCCTCCACTTT.

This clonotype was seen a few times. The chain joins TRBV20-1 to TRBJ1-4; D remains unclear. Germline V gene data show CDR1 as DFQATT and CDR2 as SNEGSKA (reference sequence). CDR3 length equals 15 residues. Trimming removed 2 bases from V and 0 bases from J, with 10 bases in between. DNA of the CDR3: TGCAGTGCTAGACTCTACATAGCAACTAATGAAAAACTGTTTTTT. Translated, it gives CSARLYIATNEKLFF.

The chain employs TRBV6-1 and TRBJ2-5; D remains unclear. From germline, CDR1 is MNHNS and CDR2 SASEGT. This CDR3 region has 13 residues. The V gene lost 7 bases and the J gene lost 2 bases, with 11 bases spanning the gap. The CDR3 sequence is CASIPVGQETQYF. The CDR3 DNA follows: TGTGCCAGCATCCCGGTCGGACAAGAGACCCAGTACTTC.

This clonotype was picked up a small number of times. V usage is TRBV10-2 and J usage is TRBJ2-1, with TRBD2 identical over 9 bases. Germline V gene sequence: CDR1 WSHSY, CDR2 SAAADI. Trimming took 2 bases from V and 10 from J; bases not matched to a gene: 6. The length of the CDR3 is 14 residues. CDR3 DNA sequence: TGCGCCAGCAGTGAGGCGGGAGGGCCCCAAGAGCAGTTCTTC. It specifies CASSEAGGPQEQFF.

This CDR3 reads CASTIGDTQYF. The CDR3 DNA sequence: TGCGCCAGCACCATTGGGGATACGCAGTATTTT. J is TRBJ2-3 and V is TRBV4-1, with unresolved D. Trimming removed 7 bases at V and 6 bases at J, with 8 bases between. CDR1 and CDR2 from the germline V gene are MGHRA and YSYEKL. The CDR3 has 11 amino acids.